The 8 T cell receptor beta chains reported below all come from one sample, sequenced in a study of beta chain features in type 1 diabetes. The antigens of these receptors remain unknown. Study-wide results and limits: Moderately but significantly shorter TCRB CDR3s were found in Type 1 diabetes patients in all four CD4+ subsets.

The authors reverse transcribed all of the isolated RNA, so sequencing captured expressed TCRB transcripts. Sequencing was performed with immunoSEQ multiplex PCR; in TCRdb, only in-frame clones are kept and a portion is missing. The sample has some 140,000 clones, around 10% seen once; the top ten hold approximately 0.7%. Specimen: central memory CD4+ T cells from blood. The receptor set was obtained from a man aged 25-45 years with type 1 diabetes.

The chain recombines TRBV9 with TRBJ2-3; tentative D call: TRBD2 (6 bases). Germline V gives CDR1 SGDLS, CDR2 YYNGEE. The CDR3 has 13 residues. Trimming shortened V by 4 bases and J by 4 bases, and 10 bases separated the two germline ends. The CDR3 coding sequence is TGTGCCAGCAGCTTGGGACTGGCAGATACGCAGTATTTT. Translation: CASSLGLADTQYF.

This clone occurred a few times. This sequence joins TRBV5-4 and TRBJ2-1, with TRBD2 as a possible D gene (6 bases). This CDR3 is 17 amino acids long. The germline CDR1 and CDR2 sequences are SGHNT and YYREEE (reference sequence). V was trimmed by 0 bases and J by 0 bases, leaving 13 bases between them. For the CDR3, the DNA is TGTGCCAGCAGCTTGGGGGGAGGAGGGAGCTCCTACAATGAGCAGTTCTTC. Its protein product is CASSLGGGGSSYNEQFF.

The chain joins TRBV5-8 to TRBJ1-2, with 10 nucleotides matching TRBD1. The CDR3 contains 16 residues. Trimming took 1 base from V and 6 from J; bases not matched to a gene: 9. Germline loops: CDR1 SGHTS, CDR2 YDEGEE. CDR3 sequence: CASSLSPGQGSHGYTF. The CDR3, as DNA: TGTGCCAGCAGCTTGAGTCCGGGACAGGGGAGTCATGGCTACACCTTC.

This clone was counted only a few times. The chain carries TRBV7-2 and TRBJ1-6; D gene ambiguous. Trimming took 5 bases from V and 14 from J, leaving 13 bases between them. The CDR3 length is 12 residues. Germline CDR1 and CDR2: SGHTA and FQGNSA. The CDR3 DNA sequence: TGTGCCAGCAGCCTAGGAACCGGGACCCTCCACTTT. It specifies CASSLGTGTLHF.

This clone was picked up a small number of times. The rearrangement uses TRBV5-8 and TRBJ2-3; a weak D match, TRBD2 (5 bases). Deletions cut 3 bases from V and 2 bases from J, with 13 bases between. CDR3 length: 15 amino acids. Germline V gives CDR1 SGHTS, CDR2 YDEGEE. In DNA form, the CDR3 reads TGTGCCAGCAGCTGGCTCCCGGGATTCACAGATACGCAGTATTTT. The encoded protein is CASSWLPGFTDTQYF.

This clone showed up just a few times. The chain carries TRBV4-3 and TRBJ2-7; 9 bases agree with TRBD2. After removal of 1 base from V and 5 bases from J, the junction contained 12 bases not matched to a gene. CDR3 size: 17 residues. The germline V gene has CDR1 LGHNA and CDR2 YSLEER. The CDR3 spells CASSQAPYGGGAHEQYF. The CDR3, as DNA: TGCGCCAGCAGCCAAGCCCCCTACGGCGGGGGGGCCCACGAGCAGTACTTC.

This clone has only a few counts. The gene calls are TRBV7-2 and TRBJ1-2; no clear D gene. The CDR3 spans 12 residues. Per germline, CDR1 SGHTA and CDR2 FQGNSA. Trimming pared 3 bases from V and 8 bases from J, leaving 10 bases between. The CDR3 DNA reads TGTGCCAGCAGCTTGAGTCGTGTCGGCTACACCTTC. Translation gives CASSLSRVGYTF.

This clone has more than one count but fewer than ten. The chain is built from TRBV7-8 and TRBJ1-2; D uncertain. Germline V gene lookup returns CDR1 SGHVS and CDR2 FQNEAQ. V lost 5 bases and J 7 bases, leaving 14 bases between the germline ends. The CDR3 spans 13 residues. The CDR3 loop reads CASSLPSGFGYTF. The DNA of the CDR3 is TGTGCCAGCAGCCTCCCGTCGGGTTTTGGCTACACCTTC.